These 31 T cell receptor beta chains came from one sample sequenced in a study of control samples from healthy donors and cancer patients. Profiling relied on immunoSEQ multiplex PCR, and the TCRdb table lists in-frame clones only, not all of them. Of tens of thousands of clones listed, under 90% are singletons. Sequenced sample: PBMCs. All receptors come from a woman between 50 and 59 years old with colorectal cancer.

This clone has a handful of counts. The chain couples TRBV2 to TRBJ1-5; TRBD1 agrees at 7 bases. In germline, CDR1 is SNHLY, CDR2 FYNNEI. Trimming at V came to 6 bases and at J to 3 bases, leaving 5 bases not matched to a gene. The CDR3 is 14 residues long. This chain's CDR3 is CASSRQGPNQPQHF. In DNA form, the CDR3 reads TGTGCCAGCAGCAGACAGGGCCCCAATCAGCCCCAGCATTTT.

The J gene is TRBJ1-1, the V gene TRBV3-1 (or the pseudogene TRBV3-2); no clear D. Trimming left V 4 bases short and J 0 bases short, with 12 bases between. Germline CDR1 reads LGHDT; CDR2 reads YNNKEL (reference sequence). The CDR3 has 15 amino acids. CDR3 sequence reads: CASSRITAMNTEAFF. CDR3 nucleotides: TGTGCCAGCAGCCGGATTACAGCGATGAACACTGAAGCTTTCTTT.

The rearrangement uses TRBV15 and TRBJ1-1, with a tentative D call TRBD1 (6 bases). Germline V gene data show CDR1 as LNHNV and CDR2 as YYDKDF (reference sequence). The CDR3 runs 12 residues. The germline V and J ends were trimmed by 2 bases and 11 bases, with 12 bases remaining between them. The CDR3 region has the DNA TGTGCCACCAGCAGACTACAGGGTGCGGCTTTCTTT. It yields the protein CATSRLQGAAFF.

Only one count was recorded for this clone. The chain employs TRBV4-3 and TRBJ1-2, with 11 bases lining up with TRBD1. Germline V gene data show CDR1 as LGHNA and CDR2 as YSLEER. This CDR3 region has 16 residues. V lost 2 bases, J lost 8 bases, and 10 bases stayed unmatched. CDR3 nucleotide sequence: TGCGCCAGCAGCCAAATGCCGGGACAGGGGGTTGGGGGCTACACCTTC. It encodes CASSQMPGQGVGGYTF.

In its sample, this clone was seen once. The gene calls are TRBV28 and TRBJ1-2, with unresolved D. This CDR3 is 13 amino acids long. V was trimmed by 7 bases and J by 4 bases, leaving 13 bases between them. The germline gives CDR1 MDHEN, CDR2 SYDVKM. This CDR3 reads CASTPRARYGYTF. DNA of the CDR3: TGTGCCAGCACCCCCCGGGCGCGCTATGGCTACACCTTC.

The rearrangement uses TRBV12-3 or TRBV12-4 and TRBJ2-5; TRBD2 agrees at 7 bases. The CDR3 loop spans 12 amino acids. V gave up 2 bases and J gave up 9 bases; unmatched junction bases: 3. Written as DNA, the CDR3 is TGTGCCAGCAGTTTAACCCGGGGGGCCCAGTACTTC. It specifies CASSLTRGAQYF.

The CDR3 sequence is CASSLHDQMNTEAFF. The CDR3 DNA follows: TGTGCCAGCAGCCTTCACGACCAAATGAACACTGAAGCTTTCTTT. The rearrangement links TRBV3-1 (or the pseudogene TRBV3-2) to TRBJ1-1; no reliable D call. This CDR3 spans 15 amino acids. The germline gives CDR1 LGHDT, CDR2 YNNKEL (reference sequence). V lost 4 bases to trimming and J lost 0 bases, with 12 bases between them.

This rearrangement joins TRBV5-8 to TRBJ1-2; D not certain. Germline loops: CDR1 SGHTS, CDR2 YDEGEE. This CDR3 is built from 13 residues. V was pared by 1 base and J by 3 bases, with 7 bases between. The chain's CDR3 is CASSLNSYYGYTF. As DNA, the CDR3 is TGTGCCAGCAGCTTGAACAGTTACTATGGCTACACCTTC.

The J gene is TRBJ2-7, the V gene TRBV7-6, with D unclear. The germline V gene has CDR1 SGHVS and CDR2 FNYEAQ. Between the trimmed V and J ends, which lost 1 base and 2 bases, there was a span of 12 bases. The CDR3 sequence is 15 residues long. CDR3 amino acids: CASSLGQNAPYEQYV. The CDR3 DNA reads TGTGCCAGCAGCTTAGGGCAGAATGCCCCCTACGAGCAGTACGTC.

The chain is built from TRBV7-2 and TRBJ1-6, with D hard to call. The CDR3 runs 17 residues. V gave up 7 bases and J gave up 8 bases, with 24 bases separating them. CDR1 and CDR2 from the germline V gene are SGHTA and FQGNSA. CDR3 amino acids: CASTSNPFPGEDSPLHF. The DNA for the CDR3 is TGTGCCAGCACCTCTAATCCCTTCCCTGGGGAGGATTCACCCCTCCACTTT.

CDR3 amino acids: CASSPDRGLNTGELFF. The CDR3 nucleotides are TGCGCCAGCAGCCCGGACAGGGGACTTAACACCGGGGAGCTGTTTTTT. V usage is TRBV4-3 and J usage is TRBJ2-2; 9 bases line up with TRBD1. V was clipped by 4 bases and J by 2 bases; unmatched bases: 5. This CDR3 spans 16 amino acids. Germline V gives CDR1 LGHNA, CDR2 YSLEER.

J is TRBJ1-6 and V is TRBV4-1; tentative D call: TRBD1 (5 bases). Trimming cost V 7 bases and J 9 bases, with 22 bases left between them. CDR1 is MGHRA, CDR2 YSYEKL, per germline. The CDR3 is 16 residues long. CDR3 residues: CASTDPGLMVGSPLHF. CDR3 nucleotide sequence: TGCGCCAGCACCGATCCGGGACTAATGGTGGGTTCACCCCTCCACTTT.

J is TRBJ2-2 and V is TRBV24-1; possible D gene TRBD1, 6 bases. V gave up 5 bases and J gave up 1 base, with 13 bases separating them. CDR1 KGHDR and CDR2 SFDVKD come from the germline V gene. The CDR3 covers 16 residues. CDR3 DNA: TGTGCCACCAGTGTCAAGGGCAGGGGGAACACCGGGGAGCTGTTTTTT. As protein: CATSVKGRGNTGELFF.

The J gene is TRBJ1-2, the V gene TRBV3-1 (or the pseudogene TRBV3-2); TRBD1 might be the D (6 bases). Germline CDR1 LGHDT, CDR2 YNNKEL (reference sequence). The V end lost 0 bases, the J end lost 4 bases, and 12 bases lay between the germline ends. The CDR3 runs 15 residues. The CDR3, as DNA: TGTGCCAGCAGCCAAGATCTGGGGGCTCCCTATGGCTACACCTTC. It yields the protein CASSQDLGAPYGYTF.

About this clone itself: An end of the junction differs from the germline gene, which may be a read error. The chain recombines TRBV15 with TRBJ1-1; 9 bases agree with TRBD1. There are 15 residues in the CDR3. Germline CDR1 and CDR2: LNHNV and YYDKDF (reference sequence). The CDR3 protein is CATSRDRGDRVSIVF. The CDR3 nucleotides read TGTGCCACCAGCAGAGATCGGGGGGACAGGGTATCGATAGTCTTT.

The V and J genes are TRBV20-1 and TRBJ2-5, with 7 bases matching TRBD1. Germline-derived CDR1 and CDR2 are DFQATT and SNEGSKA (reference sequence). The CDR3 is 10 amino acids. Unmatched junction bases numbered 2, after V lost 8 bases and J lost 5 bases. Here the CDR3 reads CSTGVETQYF. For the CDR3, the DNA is TGCAGTACAGGGGTCGAGACCCAGTACTTC.

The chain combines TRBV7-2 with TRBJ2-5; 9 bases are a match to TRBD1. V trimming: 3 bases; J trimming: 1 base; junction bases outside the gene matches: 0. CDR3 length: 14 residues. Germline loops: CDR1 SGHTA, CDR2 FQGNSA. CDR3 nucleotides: TGTGCCAGCAGCTTGGACAGGGGCCAAGAGACCCAGTACTTC. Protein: CASSLDRGQETQYF.

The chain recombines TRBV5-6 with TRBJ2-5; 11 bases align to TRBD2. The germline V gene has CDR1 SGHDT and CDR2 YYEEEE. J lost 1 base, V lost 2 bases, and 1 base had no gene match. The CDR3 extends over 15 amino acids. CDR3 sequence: CASSLLAGAQETQYF. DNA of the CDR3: TGTGCCAGCAGCTTACTAGCGGGGGCCCAAGAGACCCAGTACTTC.

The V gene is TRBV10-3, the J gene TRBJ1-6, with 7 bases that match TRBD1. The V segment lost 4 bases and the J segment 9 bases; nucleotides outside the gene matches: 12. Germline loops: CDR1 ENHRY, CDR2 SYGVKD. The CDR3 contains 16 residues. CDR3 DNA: TGTGCCATCAGTGGTGAGACAGGGACCCCCGGTTCACCCCTCCACTTT. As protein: CAISGETGTPGSPLHF.

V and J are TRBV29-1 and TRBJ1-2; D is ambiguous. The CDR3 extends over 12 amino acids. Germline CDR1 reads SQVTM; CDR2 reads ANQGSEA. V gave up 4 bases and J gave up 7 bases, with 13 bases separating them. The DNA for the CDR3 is TGCAGCGTTGTCTTCTACAGCCTTGGCTACACCTTC. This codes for CSVVFYSLGYTF.

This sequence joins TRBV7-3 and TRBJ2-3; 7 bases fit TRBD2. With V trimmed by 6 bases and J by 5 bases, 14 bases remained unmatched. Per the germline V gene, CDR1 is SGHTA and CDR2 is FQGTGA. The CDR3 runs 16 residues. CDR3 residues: CASRGGTTQRVDTQYF. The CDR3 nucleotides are TGTGCCAGCAGGGGAGGGACTACCCAAAGGGTAGATACGCAGTATTTT. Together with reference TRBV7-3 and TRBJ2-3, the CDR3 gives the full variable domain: GAGVSQTPSNKVTEKGKYVELRCDPISGHTALYWYRQSLGQGPEFLIYFQGTGAADDSGLPNDRFFAVRPEGSVSTLKIQRTERGDSAVYLCASRGGTTQRVDTQYFGPGTRLTVL.

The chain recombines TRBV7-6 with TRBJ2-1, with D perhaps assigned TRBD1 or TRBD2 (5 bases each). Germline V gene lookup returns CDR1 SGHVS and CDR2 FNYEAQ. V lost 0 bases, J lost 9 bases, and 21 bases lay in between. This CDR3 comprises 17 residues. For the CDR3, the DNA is TGTGCCAGCAGCTTAGCCCCTTGGGGTGGGACGAGGGGTGAGCAGTTCTTC. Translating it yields CASSLAPWGGTRGEQFF. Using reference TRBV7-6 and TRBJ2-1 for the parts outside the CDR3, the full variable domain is GAGVSQSPRYKVTKRGQDVALRCDPISGHVSLYWYRQALGQGPEFLTYFNYEAQQDKSGLPNDRFSAERPEGSISTLTIQRTEQRDSAMYRCASSLAPWGGTRGEQFFGPGTRLTVL.

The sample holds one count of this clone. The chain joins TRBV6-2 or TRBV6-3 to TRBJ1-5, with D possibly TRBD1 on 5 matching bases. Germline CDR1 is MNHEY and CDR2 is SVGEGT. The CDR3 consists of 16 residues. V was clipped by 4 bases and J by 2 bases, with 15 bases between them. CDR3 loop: CASSFPGTGGNQPQHF. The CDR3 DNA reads TGTGCCAGCAGTTTCCCGGGCACGGGGGGCAATCAGCCCCAGCATTTT.

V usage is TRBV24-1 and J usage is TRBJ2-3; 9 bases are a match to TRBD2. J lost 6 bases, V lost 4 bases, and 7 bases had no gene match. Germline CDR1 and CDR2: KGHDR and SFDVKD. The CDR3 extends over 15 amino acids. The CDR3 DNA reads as TGTGCCACCAGTGACATGGGACTAGCAGGCGATACGCAGTATTTT. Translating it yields CATSDMGLAGDTQYF.

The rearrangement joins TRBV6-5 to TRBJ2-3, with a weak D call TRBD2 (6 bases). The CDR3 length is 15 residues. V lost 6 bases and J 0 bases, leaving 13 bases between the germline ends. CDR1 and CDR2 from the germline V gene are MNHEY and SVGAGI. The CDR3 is CASSRDSISTDTQYF. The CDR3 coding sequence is TGTGCCAGCAGCCGGGACTCTATTAGCACAGATACGCAGTATTTT.

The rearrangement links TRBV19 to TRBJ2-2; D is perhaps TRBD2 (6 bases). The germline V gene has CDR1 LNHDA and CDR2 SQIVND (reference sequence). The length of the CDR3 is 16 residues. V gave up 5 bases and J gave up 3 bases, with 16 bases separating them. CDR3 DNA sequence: TGTGCCAGTAGTCCCCGTGGGGGGATTGACACCGGGGAGCTGTTTTTT. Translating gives CASSPRGGIDTGELFF. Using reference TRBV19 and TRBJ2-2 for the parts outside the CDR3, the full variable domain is DGGITQSPKYLFRKEGQNVTLSCEQNLNHDAMYWYRQDPGQGLRLIYYSQIVNDFQKGDIAEGYSVSREKKESFPLTVTSAQKNPTAFYLCASSPRGGIDTGELFFGEGSRLTVL.

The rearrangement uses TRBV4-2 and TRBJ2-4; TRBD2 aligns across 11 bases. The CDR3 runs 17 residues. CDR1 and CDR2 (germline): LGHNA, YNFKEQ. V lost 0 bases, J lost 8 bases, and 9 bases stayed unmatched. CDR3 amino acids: CASSQDLLSGGADIQYF. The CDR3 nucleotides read TGTGCCAGCAGCCAAGATCTCCTTAGCGGGGGGGCTGACATTCAGTACTTC.

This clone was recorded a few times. The CDR3 DNA follows: TGTGCCAGCAGCTTATCCCTGCACAATGAGCAGTTCTTC. The encoded protein is CASSLSLHNEQFF. The chain combines TRBV7-3 with TRBJ2-1, with D uncertain. Germline V gene lookup returns CDR1 SGHTA and CDR2 FQGTGA. The CDR3 loop spans 13 amino acids. Trimming pared 2 bases from V and 5 bases from J, leaving 7 bases between. Complete variable domain (other parts from reference TRBV7-3 and TRBJ2-1): GAGVSQTPSNKVTEKGKYVELRCDPISGHTALYWYRQSLGQGPEFLIYFQGTGAADDSGLPNDRFFAVRPEGSVSTLKIQRTERGDSAVYLCASSLSLHNEQFFGPGTRLTVL.

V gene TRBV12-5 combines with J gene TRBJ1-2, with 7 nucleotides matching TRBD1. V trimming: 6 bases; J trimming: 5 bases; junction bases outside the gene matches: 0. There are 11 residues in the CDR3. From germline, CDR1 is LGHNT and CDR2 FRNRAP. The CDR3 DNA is TGTGCTAGTGGGACAGGGTATGGCTACACCTTC. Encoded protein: CASGTGYGYTF. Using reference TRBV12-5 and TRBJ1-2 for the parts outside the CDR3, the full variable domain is DARVTQTPRHKVTEMGQEVTMRCQPILGHNTVFWYRQTMMQGLELLAYFRNRAPLDDSGMPKDRFSAEMPDATLATLKIQPSEPRDSAVYFCASGTGYGYTFGSGTRLTVV.

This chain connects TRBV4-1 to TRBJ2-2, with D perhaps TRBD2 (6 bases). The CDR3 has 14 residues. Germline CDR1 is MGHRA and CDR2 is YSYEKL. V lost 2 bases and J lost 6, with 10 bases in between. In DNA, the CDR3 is TGCGCCAGCAGCCAAATTACGGGGGCCGGGGAGCTGTTTTTT. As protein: CASSQITGAGELFF.

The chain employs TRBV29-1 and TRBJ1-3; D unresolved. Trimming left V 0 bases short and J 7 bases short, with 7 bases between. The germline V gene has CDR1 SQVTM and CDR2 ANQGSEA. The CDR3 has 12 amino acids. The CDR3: CSVEDGGNTIYF. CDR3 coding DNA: TGCAGCGTTGAAGACGGAGGTAACACCATATATTTT.